Listed below are T cell receptor beta chains from one sample, sequenced in a study of OX40 agonist ivuxolimab in advanced cancers. Libraries were prepared by immunoSEQ multiplex PCR; TCRdb keeps only in-frame clonotypes and omits some of them. The sample has almost 85,000 clones, about 94% seen once. Sequenced here: CD4+ or CD8+ T cells sorted from blood, sampled in a trial of the OX40 agonist ivuxolimab. Source of these receptors: an adult with an advanced solid tumor such as melanoma, head and neck, liver or kidney cancer. CDR3s include the opening cysteine and the closing phenylalanine or tryptophan. D genes are given only for firm matches. The size of a clone is reported for some rows only, either as once, few or many, or as a class for expanded clones.

d_call: -; j_call: TRBJ1-5; v_call: TRBV28; clone_size: -; cdr3_nt: TGTGCCAGCAGTTTTGACTCCCGAGAGCAGGGTTGGCGCGTACTGGGCAATCAGCCCCAGCATTTT; cdr3_aa: CASSFDSREQGWRVLGNQPQHF
d_call: -; j_call: TRBJ2-4; v_call: TRBV4-1; clone_size: once; cdr3_nt: TGCGCCAGCAGCCCCTTAACAATACTTCAGGGGGGAGCCAAAAACATTCAGTACTTC; cdr3_aa: CASSPLTILQGGAKNIQYF
d_call: -; j_call: TRBJ2-7; v_call: TRBV28; clone_size: few; cdr3_nt: TGTGCCAGCAGTTTTGCGGAGTCCTACGAGCAGTACTTC; cdr3_aa: CASSFAESYEQYF
d_call: TRBD1; j_call: TRBJ2-7; v_call: TRBV7-9; clone_size: -; cdr3_nt: TGTGCCAGCAGCCCACAGGACAGGGCAAACGAGCAGTACTTC; cdr3_aa: CASSPQDRANEQYF
d_call: -; j_call: TRBJ2-7; v_call: TRBV2; clone_size: -; cdr3_nt: TGTGCCAGCAGTCAGGCGGTGACGCCTAAAGAGCAGTACTTC; cdr3_aa: CASSQAVTPKEQYF
d_call: -; j_call: TRBJ2-7; v_call: TRBV6-1; clone_size: -; cdr3_nt: TGTGCCAGCAGAAGCGAGTTTGGGGTTGGGCAGTACTTC; cdr3_aa: CASRSEFGVGQYF
d_call: -; j_call: TRBJ2-7; v_call: TRBV4-2; clone_size: -; cdr3_nt: TGTGCCAGCAGCCAAGGGCCACTAGCAACGGAAGCGCAGTACTTC; cdr3_aa: CASSQGPLATEAQYF
d_call: TRBD1; j_call: TRBJ1-3; v_call: TRBV9; clone_size: -; cdr3_nt: TGTGCCAGCAGCCTAGACAGGGTCATCTCTGGAAACACCATATATTTT; cdr3_aa: CASSLDRVISGNTIYF
d_call: TRBD2; j_call: TRBJ2-1; v_call: TRBV9; clone_size: -; cdr3_nt: TGTGCCAGCAGCGCTCAACCGGGACTAGCGGACAATGAGCAGTTCTTC; cdr3_aa: CASSAQPGLADNEQFF
d_call: -; j_call: TRBJ1-1; v_call: TRBV6-5; clone_size: few; cdr3_nt: TGTGCCAGCAGTCCCCAGGGACACCCCGAAAAAGCTTTCTTT; cdr3_aa: CASSPQGHPEKAFF
d_call: -; j_call: TRBJ2-7; v_call: TRBV28; clone_size: -; cdr3_nt: TGTGCCAGCAGTTTACGCCGACGAGGGCACGAGCAGTACTTC; cdr3_aa: CASSLRRRGHEQYF
d_call: -; j_call: TRBJ2-7; v_call: TRBV28; clone_size: -; cdr3_nt: TGTGCCAGCAGCACGCCCTATGGGACGATTTACGAGCAGTACTTC; cdr3_aa: CASSTPYGTIYEQYF
d_call: TRBD1; j_call: TRBJ1-5; v_call: TRBV19; clone_size: -; cdr3_nt: TGTGCCAGTAGTATGGCGACAGGGGGCCGGCAGCCCCAGCATTTT; cdr3_aa: CASSMATGGRQPQHF
d_call: -; j_call: TRBJ2-7; v_call: TRBV19; clone_size: -; cdr3_nt: TGTGCCAGTAGTATTGCCAGTGGCTCCTACGAGCAGTACTTC; cdr3_aa: CASSIASGSYEQYF
d_call: -; j_call: TRBJ2-3; v_call: TRBV9; clone_size: -; cdr3_nt: TGTGCCAGCAGCGTAGGTCACTCCAGCACAGATACGCAGTATTTT; cdr3_aa: CASSVGHSSTDTQYF
d_call: -; j_call: TRBJ1-5; v_call: TRBV6-4; clone_size: -; cdr3_nt: TGTGCCAGCTCCCATCCGACAGCCGGCAATCAGCCCCAGCATTTT; cdr3_aa: CASSHPTAGNQPQHF
d_call: -; j_call: TRBJ1-5; v_call: TRBV21-1; clone_size: -; cdr3_nt: TGTGCCAGCAGCTTCCGGGACATCGGCAATCAGCCCCAGCATTTT; cdr3_aa: CASSFRDIGNQPQHF
d_call: -; j_call: TRBJ2-1; v_call: TRBV5-6; clone_size: -; cdr3_nt: TGTGCCAGCAGCACCACTAGCAATGAGCAGTTCTTC; cdr3_aa: CASSTTSNEQFF
d_call: -; j_call: TRBJ2-7; v_call: TRBV4-3; clone_size: -; cdr3_nt: TGCGCCAGCAGCCAAGACCTGGACACCTACTCCTACGAGCAGTACTTC; cdr3_aa: CASSQDLDTYSYEQYF
d_call: -; j_call: TRBJ2-7; v_call: TRBV29-1; clone_size: -; cdr3_nt: TGCAGCGTTGCAGGGAATGGGCGCGAGCAGTACTTC; cdr3_aa: CSVAGNGREQYF
d_call: -; j_call: TRBJ1-5; v_call: TRBV27; clone_size: -; cdr3_nt: TGTGCCAGCTCCCAGGGAAAGAGCAATCAGCCCCAGCATTTT; cdr3_aa: CASSQGKSNQPQHF
d_call: TRBD1; j_call: TRBJ2-7; v_call: TRBV11-2; clone_size: -; cdr3_nt: TGTGCCAGCAGCCCTGGGACAGGAGCCTACGAGCAGTACTTC; cdr3_aa: CASSPGTGAYEQYF
d_call: TRBD2; j_call: TRBJ2-1; v_call: TRBV11-2; clone_size: -; cdr3_nt: TGTGCCAGCAGCTTAGAGTGGGGACTAGCTGTTGAGCAGTTCTTC; cdr3_aa: CASSLEWGLAVEQFF
d_call: -; j_call: TRBJ1-3; v_call: TRBV4-3; clone_size: once; cdr3_nt: TGCGCCAGCAGCCCAGAGTCCCGGGGGTATGGAAACACCATATATTTT; cdr3_aa: CASSPESRGYGNTIYF
d_call: TRBD1; j_call: TRBJ2-7; v_call: TRBV11-2; clone_size: -; cdr3_nt: TGTGCCAGCAGCTTAGCACCCGGACAGGGCTACGAGCAGTACTTC; cdr3_aa: CASSLAPGQGYEQYF
d_call: -; j_call: TRBJ2-7; v_call: TRBV5-1; clone_size: -; cdr3_nt: TGCGCCAGCAGCTTGGGCCACGAGCAGTACTTC; cdr3_aa: CASSLGHEQYF
d_call: TRBD1; j_call: TRBJ2-2; v_call: TRBV29-1; clone_size: once; cdr3_nt: TGCAGCGTTGTTGTTGACAGGGGGCAAGTGGACGGGGAGCTGTTTTTT; cdr3_aa: CSVVVDRGQVDGELFF
d_call: -; j_call: TRBJ2-7; v_call: TRBV5-6; clone_size: -; cdr3_nt: TGTGCCAGCAGCTTGGGCCAGGGTTCCCACGAGCAGTACTTC; cdr3_aa: CASSLGQGSHEQYF
d_call: -; j_call: TRBJ2-7; v_call: TRBV5-4; clone_size: -; cdr3_nt: TGTGCCAGCAGCTTGGAACTCTCCTACGAGCAGTACTTC; cdr3_aa: CASSLELSYEQYF
d_call: TRBD2; j_call: TRBJ2-7; v_call: TRBV28; clone_size: once; cdr3_nt: TGTGCCAGCAGTTTAAACCTCTGGGGGGGCTACGAGCAGTACTTC; cdr3_aa: CASSLNLWGGYEQYF
d_call: TRBD2; j_call: TRBJ2-1; v_call: TRBV15; clone_size: few; cdr3_nt: TGTGCCACCAGCAGAGTAAGTGCCCCCACGACTAGCGACAATGAGCAGTTCTTC; cdr3_aa: CATSRVSAPTTSDNEQFF
d_call: -; j_call: TRBJ1-1; v_call: TRBV9; clone_size: medium-sized; cdr3_nt: TGTGCCAGCAGCGTAGAGGATTATCCACTCATGAACACTGAAGCTTTCTTT; cdr3_aa: CASSVEDYPLMNTEAFF
d_call: -; j_call: TRBJ2-1; v_call: TRBV6-6; clone_size: -; cdr3_nt: TGTGCCAGCAGTTACTCTAAGCTTTTCTTC; cdr3_aa: CASSYSKLFF
d_call: -; j_call: TRBJ1-1; v_call: TRBV5-5; clone_size: -; cdr3_nt: TGTGCCAGCAGCTTGGGCAGGGGAAACACTGAAGCTTTCTTT; cdr3_aa: CASSLGRGNTEAFF
d_call: TRBD1; j_call: TRBJ2-3; v_call: TRBV15; clone_size: -; cdr3_nt: TGTGCCACCAGCAGAGACAACAGGGGGTTACGCACAGATACGCAGTATTTT; cdr3_aa: CATSRDNRGLRTDTQYF
d_call: -; j_call: TRBJ1-1; v_call: TRBV27; clone_size: -; cdr3_nt: TGTGCCAGCAGTTTATTACTTCCGGGGGACACTGAAGCTTTCTTT; cdr3_aa: CASSLLLPGDTEAFF
d_call: -; j_call: TRBJ1-1; v_call: TRBV6-5; clone_size: once; cdr3_nt: TGTGCCAGCAGTTACTCGGGCAGGAGCACTGAAGCTTTCTTT; cdr3_aa: CASSYSGRSTEAFF
d_call: -; j_call: TRBJ2-3; v_call: TRBV5-4; clone_size: -; cdr3_nt: TGTGCCAGCAGCTTGACGCCAGATACGCAGTATTTT; cdr3_aa: CASSLTPDTQYF
d_call: -; j_call: TRBJ2-1; v_call: TRBV7-8; clone_size: -; cdr3_nt: TGTGCCAGCAGCTTAGCGCGGACGGGAGACTCTAGGAATGAGCAGTTCTTC; cdr3_aa: CASSLARTGDSRNEQFF
d_call: -; j_call: TRBJ1-1; v_call: TRBV10-3; clone_size: -; cdr3_nt: TGTGCCATCAGAATTTTGGGTGGAAGGGACACTGAAGCTTTCTTT; cdr3_aa: CAIRILGGRDTEAFF
d_call: -; j_call: TRBJ1-5; v_call: TRBV4-3; clone_size: -; cdr3_nt: TGCGCCAGCAGCCAAGAAGCAGGGAACAATCAGCCCCAGCATTTT; cdr3_aa: CASSQEAGNNQPQHF
d_call: -; j_call: TRBJ1-1; v_call: TRBV6-5; clone_size: -; cdr3_nt: TGTGCCAGCAGTGCAACTTGGCCCTTTGAAGCTTTCTTT; cdr3_aa: CASSATWPFEAFF
d_call: TRBD2; j_call: TRBJ2-7; v_call: TRBV4-3; clone_size: -; cdr3_nt: TGCGCCAGCAGCCCCGGGAGGTCGACTACCTACGAGCAGTACTTC; cdr3_aa: CASSPGRSTTYEQYF
d_call: -; j_call: TRBJ2-1; v_call: TRBV4-3; clone_size: once; cdr3_nt: TGCGCCAGCAGCCAAGGAACTAGCCTGAGCTCCTACAATGAGCAGTTCTTC; cdr3_aa: CASSQGTSLSSYNEQFF
d_call: TRBD1; j_call: TRBJ2-2; v_call: TRBV7-9; clone_size: -; cdr3_nt: TGTGCCAGCAGCAGACAGGGTTTCAACACCGGGGAGCTGTTTTTT; cdr3_aa: CASSRQGFNTGELFF
d_call: TRBD2; j_call: TRBJ2-7; v_call: TRBV11-3; clone_size: -; cdr3_nt: TGTGCCAGCAGCTTGGCTAGCGGCTCCTACGAGCAGTACTTC; cdr3_aa: CASSLASGSYEQYF
d_call: TRBD2; j_call: TRBJ2-7; v_call: TRBV11-3; clone_size: few; cdr3_nt: TGTGCCAGCAGCTTAGATCATCGAGCGGGAGGGCCGGAGCAGTACTTC; cdr3_aa: CASSLDHRAGGPEQYF
d_call: TRBD1; j_call: TRBJ2-7; v_call: TRBV7-2; clone_size: -; cdr3_nt: TGTGCCAGCAGCTTCGGACAGGCGTACGAGCAGTACTTC; cdr3_aa: CASSFGQAYEQYF
d_call: TRBD1; j_call: TRBJ1-2; v_call: TRBV28; clone_size: -; cdr3_nt: TGTGCCAGCAACACAGTCCGGGACAGGGATAGCTATGGCTACACCTTC; cdr3_aa: CASNTVRDRDSYGYTF
d_call: -; j_call: TRBJ2-3; v_call: TRBV27; clone_size: once; cdr3_nt: TGTGCCAGCAGTTTTGAGACTCCAATACCAGATACGCAGTATTTT; cdr3_aa: CASSFETPIPDTQYF
d_call: TRBD2; j_call: TRBJ2-3; v_call: TRBV7-2; clone_size: -; cdr3_nt: TGTGCCAGCAGCTTAGAAAGTCCCAGCGGGAAAGTGAAAGATACGCAGTATTTT; cdr3_aa: CASSLESPSGKVKDTQYF
d_call: -; j_call: TRBJ2-7; v_call: TRBV20-1; clone_size: -; cdr3_nt: TGCAGTGTACCGGGGGACTACGAGCAGTACTTC; cdr3_aa: CSVPGDYEQYF
d_call: -; j_call: TRBJ2-7; v_call: TRBV19; clone_size: -; cdr3_nt: TGTGCCAGTAGTCTACTCTCCGGGGGATACGAGCAGTACTTC; cdr3_aa: CASSLLSGGYEQYF
d_call: TRBD1; j_call: TRBJ2-7; v_call: TRBV7-8; clone_size: -; cdr3_nt: TGTGCCAGCAGCTTACTAGGGACAGGTTACGAGCAGTACTTC; cdr3_aa: CASSLLGTGYEQYF
d_call: TRBD1; j_call: TRBJ2-7; v_call: TRBV19; clone_size: -; cdr3_nt: TGTGCCAGTACCCACAGGGGGGACTGGGGATACGAGCAGTACTTC; cdr3_aa: CASTHRGDWGYEQYF
d_call: -; j_call: TRBJ2-7; v_call: TRBV20-1; clone_size: -; cdr3_nt: TGCAGTGCTAGCGGCAGGGGCGAGCAGTACTTC; cdr3_aa: CSASGRGEQYF
d_call: -; j_call: TRBJ2-5; v_call: TRBV5-1; clone_size: -; cdr3_nt: TGCGCCAGCAGTTCGGACGGAGAGACCCAGTACTTC; cdr3_aa: CASSSDGETQYF
d_call: -; j_call: TRBJ2-7; v_call: TRBV11-2; clone_size: -; cdr3_nt: TGTGCCAGCAGCTTAGATGGCTCGGGAGACGACGAGCAGTACTTC; cdr3_aa: CASSLDGSGDDEQYF
d_call: -; j_call: TRBJ2-3; v_call: TRBV9; clone_size: -; cdr3_nt: TGTGCCAGCAGCACCCCGGGACCCGGGGATACGCAGTATTTT; cdr3_aa: CASSTPGPGDTQYF